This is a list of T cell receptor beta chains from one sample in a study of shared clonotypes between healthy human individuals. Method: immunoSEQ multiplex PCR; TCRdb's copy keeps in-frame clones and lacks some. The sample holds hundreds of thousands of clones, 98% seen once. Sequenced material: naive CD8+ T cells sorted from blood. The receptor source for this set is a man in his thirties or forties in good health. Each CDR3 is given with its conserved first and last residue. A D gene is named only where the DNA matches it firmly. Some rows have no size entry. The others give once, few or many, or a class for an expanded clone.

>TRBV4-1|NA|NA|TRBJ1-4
CASSQVGNEKLFF
TGCGCCAGCAGCCAAGTGGGGAATGAAAAACTGTTTTTT
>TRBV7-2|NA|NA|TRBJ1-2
CASSLLTGNYGYTF
TGTGCCAGCAGCTTACTGACAGGAAACTATGGCTACACCTTC
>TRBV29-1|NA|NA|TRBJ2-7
CSVEVGKYEQYF
TGCAGCGTTGAAGTTGGGAAGTACGAGCAGTACTTC
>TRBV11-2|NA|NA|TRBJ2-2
CASSSRLDGYTGELFF
TGTGCCAGCAGCTCCAGACTAGACGGGTACACCGGGGAGCTGTTTTTT
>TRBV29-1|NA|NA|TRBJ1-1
CSVDRTPNTEAFF
TGCAGCGTTGACCGGACACCAAACACTGAAGCTTTCTTT
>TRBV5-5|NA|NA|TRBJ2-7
CASSGTTGTSYEQYF
TGTGCCAGCAGCGGGACCACAGGGACCTCCTACGAGCAGTACTTC
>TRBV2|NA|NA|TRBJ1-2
CATTVHGYTF
TGTGCCACGACAGTCCACGGCTACACCTTC
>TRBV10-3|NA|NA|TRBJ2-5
CAISERQKETQYF
TGTGCCATCAGTGAGCGACAGAAAGAGACCCAGTACTTC
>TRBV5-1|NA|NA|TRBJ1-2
CASSLNRALGYGYTF
TGCGCCAGCAGCTTGAACAGGGCCCTCGGCTATGGCTACACCTTC
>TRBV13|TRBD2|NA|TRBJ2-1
CASSLISGGLDEQFF
TGTGCCAGCAGCTTAATATCGGGAGGACTAGATGAGCAGTTCTTC
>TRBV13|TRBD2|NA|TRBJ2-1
CASSEPGLELNEQFF
TGTGCCAGCAGTGAACCGGGACTAGAGCTCAATGAGCAGTTCTTC
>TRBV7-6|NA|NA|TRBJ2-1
CASSLGDRYNEQFF
TGTGCCAGCAGCTTAGGCGACAGGTACAATGAGCAGTTCTTC
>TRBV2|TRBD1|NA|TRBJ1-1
CASRFETGEGTEAFF
TGTGCCAGCAGATTTGAGACAGGGGAGGGCACTGAAGCTTTCTTT
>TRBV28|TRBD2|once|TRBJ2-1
CASSLPTGTSGNHEQFF
TGTGCCAGCAGTTTGCCGACCGGGACTAGCGGGAACCATGAGCAGTTCTTC
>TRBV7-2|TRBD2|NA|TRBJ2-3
CASSLARLAGEWDTQYF
TGTGCCAGCAGCTTAGCCAGACTGGCGGGGGAATGGGATACGCAGTATTTT
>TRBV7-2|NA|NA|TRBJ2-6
CASGWGAAGANVLTF
TGTGCCAGCGGCTGGGGGGCAGCTGGGGCCAACGTCCTGACTTTC
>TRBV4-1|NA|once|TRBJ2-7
CASSQVGAGDEQYF
TGCGCCAGCAGCCAAGTTGGGGCCGGGGACGAGCAGTACTTC
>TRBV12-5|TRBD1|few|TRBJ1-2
CASGTGAHGYTF
TGTGCTAGCGGAACAGGGGCACATGGCTACACCTTC